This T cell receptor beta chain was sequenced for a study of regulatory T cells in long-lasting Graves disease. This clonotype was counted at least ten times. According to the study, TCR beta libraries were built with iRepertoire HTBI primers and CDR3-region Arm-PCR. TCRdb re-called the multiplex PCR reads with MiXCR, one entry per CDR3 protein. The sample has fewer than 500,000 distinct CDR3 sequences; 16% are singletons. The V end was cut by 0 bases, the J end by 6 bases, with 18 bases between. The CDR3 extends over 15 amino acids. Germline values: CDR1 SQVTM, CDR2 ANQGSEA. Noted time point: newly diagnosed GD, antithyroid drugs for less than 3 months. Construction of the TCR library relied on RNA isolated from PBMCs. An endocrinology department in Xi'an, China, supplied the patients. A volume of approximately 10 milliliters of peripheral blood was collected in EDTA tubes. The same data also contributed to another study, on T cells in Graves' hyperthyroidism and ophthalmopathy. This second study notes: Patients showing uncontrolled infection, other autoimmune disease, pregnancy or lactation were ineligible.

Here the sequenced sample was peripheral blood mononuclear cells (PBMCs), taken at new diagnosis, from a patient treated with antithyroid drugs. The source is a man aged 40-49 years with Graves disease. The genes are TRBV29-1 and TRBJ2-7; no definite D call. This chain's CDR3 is CSVEDLAGLSTEQYF. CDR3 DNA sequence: TGCAGCGTTGAAGATCTGGCAGGCCTGTCCACCGAGCAGTACTTC.